The clone carrying this T cell receptor (beta chain) has ten or more counts. Each diagnosis was grounded in clinical symptoms, serum thyroxine and TRAb, thyroid ultrasound, and orbital computed tomography. The V and J ends lost 4 bases and 4 bases respectively, with 19 bases between them. CDR3 length: 17 residues. Germline V CDR1 and CDR2: MNHEY, SMNVEV (reference sequence). The data were obtained in a study of T cells in Graves' hyperthyroidism and ophthalmopathy. RNA transcripts provided the source from which TCR beta CDR3 regions were amplified. The HTBI primer set drove a first-round RT-PCR of the TCR CDR3. TCRdb passed the multiplex PCR reads through MiXCR, listing each CDR3 protein once. This sample yields about 600,000 distinct CDR3 sequences, of which over 12% are seen a single time; more than 6% belongs to the top ten.

This sequence was found in a young woman with Graves' ophthalmopathy. The rearrangement links TRBV27 to TRBJ2-2; perhaps D is TRBD1 or TRBD2 (6 bases each). Specimen: blood. The CDR3 nucleotides read TGTGCCAGCAGTTCCCCCGGGGGCGCCACCCTCACCGGGGAGCTGTTTTTT. Translating gives CASSSPGGATLTGELFF.